This T cell receptor (beta chain) was found in a study of neurological immune-mediated disorders (dated by TCRdb to between 2019 and 2020). With regard to the full study: Among the roughly 34 multiple sclerosis patients, relapsing-remitting MS accounted for about 31 and secondary progressive MS accounted for 3. The study compared peripheral blood TCR-beta repertoires of HTLV-I-associated myelopathy (HAM/TSP) patients, multiple sclerosis patients and healthy controls using UMI-based sequencing. Longitudinal samples, technical triplicates and paired sorted CD4+ and CD8+ T-cell subsets, alongside PBMC samples, were included among the roughly 100 TCR-beta libraries. The cohort included some 70 subjects: approximately 15 with HAM/TSP, roughly 35 with multiple sclerosis, and around 20 healthy controls. Broader findings and caveats from the paper: TCR clonal expansion was highest in HAM/TSP patients and lowest in MS patients, with MS patients falling below even healthy controls. Repertoires from 18 of 34 MS patients were grouped by phylogenetic analysis into a cluster of related CDR3 sequences, suggesting a possible repertoire-level signature. No clinical or MRI features were associated with the MS cluster, and the authors said that larger cohorts are needed. No identical CDR3 amino acid sequences were shared among expanded clones across subjects, suggesting private TCR-beta repertoires in all groups.

Unsorted PBMC libraries were generated from 2 million PBMCs stored in RNAlater at -80 °C until RNA extraction. Multiple sclerosis patients were enrolled in a US clinical protocol under which disease progression was evaluated by magnetic resonance imaging. Peripheral blood underwent Ficoll-Hypaque density gradient centrifugation to isolate PBMCs, which were then cryopreserved in liquid nitrogen. This clonotype was detected many times. What this receptor recognizes is not known. The junction differs from germline at one of its ends, possibly a read error. To synthesize cDNA, template-switch 5'RACE was performed with a primer carrying a 10-nucleotide random unique molecular identifier so that each TCR transcript was tagged. Over 180 million TCR-beta sequences, covering 15-18 subjects, were produced in each sequencing run. The RNeasy kit was used for extraction of total RNA. The KAPA Real-time Library Amplification kit was used to amplify TCR-beta VDJ regions with primers targeting the TCR constant region and the 5'RACE anchor. A first PCR added sample indexes and Illumina adaptors, after which a second PCR increased the library yield. The roughly 650 bp TCR product was size-selected on a 2% E-gel SizeSelection system after Ampure bead purification. Before pooling, libraries had their quality checked on a Bioanalyzer, their concentration measured with Qubit, and their quantity determined with the Kapa Library Quantification kit. An Illumina HiSeq 2500 sequenced the libraries paired-end 2 x 150 bp. To increase sequence diversity, roughly 24-30% phiX was spiked into each library pool. As for how the authors treated the data: The UMI-based MiGEC pipeline processed quality-filtered reads and removed over 85% of raw TCR sequences during error correction. IMGT germline references were used for alignment of VDJ genes, and clonotypes were defined by a unique CDR3 amino acid sequence together with V-J genes. Clonal expansion, Shannon diversity, and CDR3 relatedness (CalcPairwiseDistances, ClusterSamples) were evaluated with VDJtools, and phylogenetic trees were built with CLCbio workbench. Clones with at least 8 unique UMIs were defined as expanded, with this threshold being based on coefficient-of-variation modelling across technical triplicates. The public reads were reprocessed in TCRdb via fastp at Q25 and MiXCR, keeping in-frame beta chains. A single entry per CDR3 protein holds the most common genes and DNA from its merged rows. For this entry, the V and J calls and clone size follow TCRdb and not the study's own pipeline. In all, the sample holds about 60,000 distinct CDR3 sequences, and 3% to 4% of those were seen once. The ten largest clones represent approximately 7.1% of the sample.

The receptor comes from a woman aged 55-69 years with multiple sclerosis. Sequencing was carried out using PBMCs.

Here the CDR3 is given as CALRGNTGELFF. The nucleotide sequence is given as TGTGCCCTCAGGGGGAACACCGGGGAGCTGTTTTTT. The V gene is TRBV10-3 and the J gene is TRBJ2-2; a tentative D match to TRBD1 spans 6 bases. Reading from cysteine to phenylalanine, the CDR3 counts 12 amino acids. The CDR3 DNA has 36 bases and is translated from base 1. Taken from the germline V gene, the CDR1 and CDR2 loops are ENHRY and SYGVKD.